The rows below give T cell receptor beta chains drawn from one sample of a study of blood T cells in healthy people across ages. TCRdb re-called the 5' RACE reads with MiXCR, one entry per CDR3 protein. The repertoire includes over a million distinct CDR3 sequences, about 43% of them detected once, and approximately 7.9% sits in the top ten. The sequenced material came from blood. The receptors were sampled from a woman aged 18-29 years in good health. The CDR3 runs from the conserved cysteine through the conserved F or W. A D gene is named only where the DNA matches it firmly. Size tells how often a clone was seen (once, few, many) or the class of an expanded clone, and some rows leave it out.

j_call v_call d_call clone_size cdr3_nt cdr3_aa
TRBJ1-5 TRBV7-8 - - TGTGCCAGCAGCTTATTTCCGGGTGGTCAGCCCCAGCATTTT CASSLFPGGQPQHF
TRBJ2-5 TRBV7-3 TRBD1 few TGTGCCAGCAGCTTAATTGGACAGGGGTACAATGAGCAGTACTTC CASSLIGQGYNEQYF
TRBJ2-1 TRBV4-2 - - TGTGCCAGCAGCCAAGGAGGACAACAGAATACGGATGAGCAGTTCTTC CASSQGGQQNTDEQFF
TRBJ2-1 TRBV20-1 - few TGCAGTGCTCACGACAGAAACTTGACCTACAATGAGCAGTTCTTC CSAHDRNLTYNEQFF
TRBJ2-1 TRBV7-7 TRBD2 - TGTGCCAGCAGCTTGTCCAGCGGGACCACCAATGAGCAGTTCTTC CASSLSSGTTNEQFF
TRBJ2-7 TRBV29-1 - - TGCGGCGCCGTGACTGGATACGAGCAGTACTTC CGAVTGYEQYF
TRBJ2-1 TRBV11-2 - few TGTGCCAGCAGCTTAGATCGGAGAGATGAGCAGTTCTTC CASSLDRRDEQFF
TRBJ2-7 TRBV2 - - TGTGCCAGCAGTGATGAACCAGGTGACGAGCAGTACTTC CASSDEPGDEQYF
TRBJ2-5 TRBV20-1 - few TGCAGTGCTTTTTTTATGGCGGGACTCAAAGAGACCCAGTACTTC CSAFFMAGLKETQYF
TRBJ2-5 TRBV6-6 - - TGTGCGGGCGGCACACAGCTCAATGAGCAGTACTTC CAGGTQLNEQYF
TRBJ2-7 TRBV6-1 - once TGTGCCAGCAGACCCGACAGAAACGTTAACAATGAGCAGTACTTC CASRPDRNVNNEQYF
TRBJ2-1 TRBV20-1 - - TGCAGCCAGACAGATAGCTCCTACAATGAGCAGTTCTTC CSQTDSSYNEQFF
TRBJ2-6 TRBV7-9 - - TGTGCCAGCAGAGCGAACGACAGGGTCCTGACTTTC CASRANDRVLTF
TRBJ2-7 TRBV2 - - TGTGCCAGCAGTCTGGATACGACGGAGGTTTACGAGCAGTACTTC CASSLDTTEVYEQYF
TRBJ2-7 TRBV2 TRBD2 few TGTGCCAGCAGATGGACTAGCGGGACATACGAGCAGTACTTC CASRWTSGTYEQYF
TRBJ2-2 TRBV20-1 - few TGCAGTGCTAGCGGGTCGAACACCGGGGAGCTGTTTTTT CSASGSNTGELFF
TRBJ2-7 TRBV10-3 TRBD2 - TGTGCCATCAGTGAGTCGGGGACTACCCACGAGCAGTACTTC CAISESGTTHEQYF
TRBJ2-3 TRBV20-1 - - TGCAGTGCTGGAGATCTCGAACCCGGAGAGTATTTT CSAGDLEPGEYF
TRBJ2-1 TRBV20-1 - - TGCAGTGCTAGGGTCCAGAGGCTGGATGGCTACAATGAGCAGTTCTTC CSARVQRLDGYNEQFF
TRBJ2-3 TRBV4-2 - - TGTGCCAGCAGCCCCGGGGGAGATACGCGGTATTTT CASSPGGDTRYF
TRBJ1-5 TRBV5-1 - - TGCGCCAGCAGCTTGGACTCCGGGGGCTCGAGCAATCAGCCCCAGCATTTT CASSLDSGGSSNQPQHF
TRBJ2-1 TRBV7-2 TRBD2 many TGTGCCAGCAGTTTAACTAGCGGGCAATACAATGAGCAGTTCTTC CASSLTSGQYNEQFF